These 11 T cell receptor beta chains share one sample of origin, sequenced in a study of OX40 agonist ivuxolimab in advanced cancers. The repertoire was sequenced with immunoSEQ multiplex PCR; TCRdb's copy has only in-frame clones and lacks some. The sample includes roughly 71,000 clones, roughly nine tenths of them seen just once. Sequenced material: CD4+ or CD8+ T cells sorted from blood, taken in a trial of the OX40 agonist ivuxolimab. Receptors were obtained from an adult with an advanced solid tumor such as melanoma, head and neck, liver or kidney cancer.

In DNA, the CDR3 is TGTGCCAGCAGTTCGGCCCAGCCCCGAGGCAAGTATTTT. It codes for CASSSAQPRGKYF. The chain recombines TRBV28 with TRBJ2-3; no definite D call. Germline V gene data show CDR1 as MDHEN and CDR2 as SYDVKM. The CDR3 is 13 residues long. Trimming shortened V by 4 bases and J by 13 bases, and 18 bases separated the two germline ends. The complete variable domain, with remaining parts taken from reference TRBV28 and TRBJ2-3, reads DVKVTQSSRYLVKRTGEKVFLECVQDMDHENMFWYRQDPGLGLRLIYFSYDVKMKEKGDIPEGYSVSREKKERFSLILESASTNQTSMYLCASSSAQPRGKYFGPGTRLTVL.

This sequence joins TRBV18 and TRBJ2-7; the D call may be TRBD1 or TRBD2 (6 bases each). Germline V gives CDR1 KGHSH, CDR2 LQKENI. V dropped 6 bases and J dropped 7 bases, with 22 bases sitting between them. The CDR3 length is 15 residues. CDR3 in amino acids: CASSPRGLPTGEQYF. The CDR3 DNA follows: TGTGCCAGCTCCCCTCGGGGGCTCCCGACGGGGGAGCAGTACTTC.

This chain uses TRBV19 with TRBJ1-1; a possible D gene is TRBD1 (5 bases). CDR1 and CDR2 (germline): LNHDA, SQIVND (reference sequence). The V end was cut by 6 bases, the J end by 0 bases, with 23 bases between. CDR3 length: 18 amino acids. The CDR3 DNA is TGTGCCAGTAGCAACCCTAGGGGCACTCCTGGCCTGAACACTGAAGCTTTCTTT. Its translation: CASSNPRGTPGLNTEAFF.

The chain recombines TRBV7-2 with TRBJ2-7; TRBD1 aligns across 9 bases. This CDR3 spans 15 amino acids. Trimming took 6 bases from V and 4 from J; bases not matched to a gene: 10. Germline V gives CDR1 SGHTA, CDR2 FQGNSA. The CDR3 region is CASSLTGQGIYEQYF. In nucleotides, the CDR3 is TGTGCCAGCAGTCTTACGGGACAGGGTATTTACGAGCAGTACTTC.

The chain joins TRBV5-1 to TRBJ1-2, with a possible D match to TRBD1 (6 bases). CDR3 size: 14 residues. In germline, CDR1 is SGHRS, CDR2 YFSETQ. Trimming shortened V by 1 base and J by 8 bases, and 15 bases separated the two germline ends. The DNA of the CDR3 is TGCGCCAGCAGCTTGAGCGGGGGGCAGAGGGGCTACACCTTC. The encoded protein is CASSLSGGQRGYTF. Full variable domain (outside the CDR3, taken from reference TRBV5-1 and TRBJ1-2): KAGVTQTPRYLIKTRGQQVTLSCSPISGHRSVSWYQQTPGQGLQFLFEYFSETQRNKGNFPGRFSGRQFSNSRSEMNVSTLELGDSALYLCASSLSGGQRGYTFGSGTRLTVV.

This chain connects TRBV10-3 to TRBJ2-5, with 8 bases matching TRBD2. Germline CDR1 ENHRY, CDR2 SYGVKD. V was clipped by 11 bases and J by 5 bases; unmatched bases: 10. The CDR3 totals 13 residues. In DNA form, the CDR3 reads TGTGCCTCCCTTAGCGGGAAGGGTGAGACCCAGTACTTC. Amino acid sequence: CASLSGKGETQYF.

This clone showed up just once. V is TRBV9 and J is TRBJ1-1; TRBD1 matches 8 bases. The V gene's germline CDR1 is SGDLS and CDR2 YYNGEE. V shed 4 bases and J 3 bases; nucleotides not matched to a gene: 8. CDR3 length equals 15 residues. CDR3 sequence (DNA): TGTGCCAGCAGCAAAGCAGGGGGCGGGTACACTGAAGCTTTCTTT. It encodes CASSKAGGGYTEAFF.

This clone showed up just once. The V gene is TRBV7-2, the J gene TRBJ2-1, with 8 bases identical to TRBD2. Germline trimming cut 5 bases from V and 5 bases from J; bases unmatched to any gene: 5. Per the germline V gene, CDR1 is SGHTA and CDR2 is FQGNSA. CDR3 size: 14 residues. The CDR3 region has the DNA TGTGCCAGCAGCCCTGGGCGGGAGGACAATGAGCAGTTCTTC. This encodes CASSPGREDNEQFF.

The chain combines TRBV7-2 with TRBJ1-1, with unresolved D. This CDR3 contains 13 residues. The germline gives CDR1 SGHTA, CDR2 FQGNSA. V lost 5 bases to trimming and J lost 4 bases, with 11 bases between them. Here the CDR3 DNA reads TGTGCCAGCAGCACCCACGAGGGCACTGAAGCTTTCTTT. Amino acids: CASSTHEGTEAFF.

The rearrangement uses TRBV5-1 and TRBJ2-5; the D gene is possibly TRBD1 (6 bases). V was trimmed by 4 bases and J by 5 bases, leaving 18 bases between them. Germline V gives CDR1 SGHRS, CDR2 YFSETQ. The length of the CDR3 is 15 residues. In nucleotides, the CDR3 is TGCGCCAGCAGCGCCTCACAGGGAGCCTGGGAGACCCAGTACTTC. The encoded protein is CASSASQGAWETQYF.

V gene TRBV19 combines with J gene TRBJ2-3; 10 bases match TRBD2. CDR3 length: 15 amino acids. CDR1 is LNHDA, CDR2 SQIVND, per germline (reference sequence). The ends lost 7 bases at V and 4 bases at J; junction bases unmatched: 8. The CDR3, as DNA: TGTGCCAGTACCCAGCTAGCGGGAGACGCAGATACGCAGTATTTT. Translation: CASTQLAGDADTQYF.